Listed below are T cell receptor beta chains from one sample, sequenced in a study of T cell responses to AZD1222 COVID-19 vaccine. The method was immunoSEQ multiplex PCR; TCRdb's version includes in-frame clones alone and lacks a portion of them. The table includes around 110,000 clones, 85% to 90% detected once. The sequencing used peripheral blood, collected on day 0 of AZD1222 vaccination. The receptors were sampled from an adult in good health. Each CDR3 is given with its conserved first and last residue. Each record gives: V gene, clone size, J gene, D gene, CDR3 DNA, CDR3 protein. D genes are given only for firm matches. Rows give clone size only sometimes, using once, few, many, or a class for an expanded clone.

v_call: TRBV9; clone_size: -; j_call: TRBJ1-5; d_call: -; cdr3_nt: TGTGCCAGCAGCGTACATGGCAATCAGCCCCAGCATTTT; cdr3_aa: CASSVHGNQPQHF
v_call: TRBV7-9; clone_size: -; j_call: TRBJ1-2; d_call: TRBD1; cdr3_nt: TGTGCCAGCAGCTTACCGGGACAGGGGGCTAACTATGGCTACACCTTC; cdr3_aa: CASSLPGQGANYGYTF
v_call: TRBV7-2; clone_size: medium-sized; j_call: TRBJ1-3; d_call: TRBD1; cdr3_nt: TGTGCCAGCAAAGAGGGTACAGGGGCGTCTGGAAACACCATATATTTT; cdr3_aa: CASKEGTGASGNTIYF
v_call: TRBV11-2; clone_size: -; j_call: TRBJ2-7; d_call: -; cdr3_nt: TGTGCCAGCAGCTTAGGAGCCCCAGCCGAGCAGTACTTC; cdr3_aa: CASSLGAPAEQYF
v_call: TRBV7-2; clone_size: -; j_call: TRBJ1-3; d_call: -; cdr3_nt: TGTGCCAGCAGCTTAGTAGGGGCCGGGGCCGTAAACACCATATATTTT; cdr3_aa: CASSLVGAGAVNTIYF
v_call: TRBV6-5; clone_size: -; j_call: TRBJ1-5; d_call: -; cdr3_nt: TGTGCCAGTTCTGCCTCTTATCAGGGGAATCAGCCCCAGCATTTT; cdr3_aa: CASSASYQGNQPQHF
v_call: TRBV4-3; clone_size: -; j_call: TRBJ1-2; d_call: -; cdr3_nt: TGCGCCAGCAGCCAAGATACCGGGTATGGCTACACCTTC; cdr3_aa: CASSQDTGYGYTF
v_call: TRBV4-2; clone_size: -; j_call: TRBJ2-1; d_call: -; cdr3_nt: TGTGCCAGCAGCCCCTTTGAAAGGGGAAGCTCCTACAATGAGCAGTTCTTC; cdr3_aa: CASSPFERGSSYNEQFF
v_call: TRBV4-3; clone_size: -; j_call: TRBJ1-5; d_call: -; cdr3_nt: TGCGCCAGCAGCCAAGTCCGGATTAGCAATCAGCCCCAGCATTTT; cdr3_aa: CASSQVRISNQPQHF
v_call: TRBV5-1; clone_size: -; j_call: TRBJ2-1; d_call: -; cdr3_nt: TGCGCCAGCAGCTTGGAAGGGCCTCAGAATGAGCAGTTCTTC; cdr3_aa: CASSLEGPQNEQFF
v_call: TRBV7-2; clone_size: -; j_call: TRBJ1-6; d_call: -; cdr3_nt: TGTGCCAGCAAACCGTTTGGAGGCAGGGGATCACCCCTCCACTTT; cdr3_aa: CASKPFGGRGSPLHF
v_call: TRBV5-1; clone_size: few; j_call: TRBJ1-5; d_call: -; cdr3_nt: TGCGCCAGCAGCTTGGAGAGGCCGGATCAGCCCCAGCATTTT; cdr3_aa: CASSLERPDQPQHF
v_call: TRBV27; clone_size: -; j_call: TRBJ1-1; d_call: -; cdr3_nt: TGTGCCAGCAGTCCCTTTCCAGCGCGGGCGAACACTGAAGCTTTCTTT; cdr3_aa: CASSPFPARANTEAFF
v_call: TRBV7-3; clone_size: -; j_call: TRBJ2-1; d_call: TRBD2; cdr3_nt: TGTGCCAGCAGCTTAAATAGCGGGAGAGGGGGCAATGAGCAGTTCTTC; cdr3_aa: CASSLNSGRGGNEQFF
v_call: TRBV27; clone_size: -; j_call: TRBJ1-2; d_call: TRBD1; cdr3_nt: TGTGCCAGCAGTTTGGCAGGGGGGTCAACTGGCTACACCTTC; cdr3_aa: CASSLAGGSTGYTF
v_call: TRBV28; clone_size: once; j_call: TRBJ2-1; d_call: TRBD1; cdr3_nt: TGTGCCAGCAGTCCGTCGGGACAGGGGCAGGGGGGCCTCTCCTACAATGAGCAGTTCTTC; cdr3_aa: CASSPSGQGQGGLSYNEQFF
v_call: TRBV4-1; clone_size: -; j_call: TRBJ1-5; d_call: -; cdr3_nt: TGCGCCAGCAGCCAAGGGGGAGGTGAGCCCCAGCATTTT; cdr3_aa: CASSQGGGEPQHF
v_call: TRBV5-1; clone_size: -; j_call: TRBJ2-2; d_call: -; cdr3_nt: TGCGCCAGCAGCCCCGGACAGACCAACACCGGGGAGCTGTTTTTT; cdr3_aa: CASSPGQTNTGELFF
v_call: TRBV10-3; clone_size: -; j_call: TRBJ1-1; d_call: -; cdr3_nt: TGTGCCACCGTTAAAGGGGACACTGAAGCTTTCTTT; cdr3_aa: CATVKGDTEAFF
v_call: TRBV6-2/TRBV6-3; clone_size: -; j_call: TRBJ2-1; d_call: -; cdr3_nt: TGTGCCAGCAGCCCCCCCCCAGGGTACAATGAGCAGTTCTTC; cdr3_aa: CASSPPPGYNEQFF
v_call: TRBV7-3; clone_size: -; j_call: TRBJ1-6; d_call: -; cdr3_nt: TGTGCCAGCAGCCTTGGGCAGGGCTATAATTCACCCCTCCACTTT; cdr3_aa: CASSLGQGYNSPLHF
v_call: TRBV5-6; clone_size: -; j_call: TRBJ2-7; d_call: -; cdr3_nt: TGTGCCAGCAGCGCCCCGGGCGAGCAGTACTTC; cdr3_aa: CASSAPGEQYF
v_call: TRBV19; clone_size: -; j_call: TRBJ1-5; d_call: -; cdr3_nt: TGTGCCAGTAGTTCCTTGGCGGGTTCACGGCAGGCCCAGCATTTT; cdr3_aa: CASSSLAGSRQAQHF
v_call: TRBV15; clone_size: -; j_call: TRBJ1-2; d_call: TRBD1; cdr3_nt: TGTGCCACCAGCGGCCCTAACCCTGGCAGGGGGGAATATGGCTACACCTTC; cdr3_aa: CATSGPNPGRGEYGYTF
v_call: TRBV28; clone_size: -; j_call: TRBJ1-1; d_call: -; cdr3_nt: TGTGCCAGCAGTTTCGGCGGACGTCCGGAAGCTTTCTTT; cdr3_aa: CASSFGGRPEAFF
v_call: TRBV5-8; clone_size: -; j_call: TRBJ2-1; d_call: -; cdr3_nt: TGTGCCAGCAGGCCTGAGCAGTTCTTC; cdr3_aa: CASRPEQFF
v_call: TRBV5-6; clone_size: -; j_call: TRBJ2-5; d_call: -; cdr3_nt: TGTGCCTCCAGTGGCCCAGAGACCCAGTACTTC; cdr3_aa: CASSGPETQYF
v_call: TRBV27; clone_size: -; j_call: TRBJ2-1; d_call: -; cdr3_nt: TGTGCCAGCTGCCTTCAGGATCCGGGACTTCTTTACAATGAGCAGTTCTTC; cdr3_aa: CASCLQDPGLLYNEQFF
v_call: TRBV7-3; clone_size: -; j_call: TRBJ2-1; d_call: TRBD2; cdr3_nt: TGTGCCAGCAGCTTATCTCCAGCGGGAGGGCGGTATGAGCAGTTCTTC; cdr3_aa: CASSLSPAGGRYEQFF
v_call: TRBV7-2; clone_size: once; j_call: TRBJ1-2; d_call: TRBD1; cdr3_nt: TGTGCCAGCAGCTTAGATGGGGACAGGGTTGACTATGGCTACACCTTC; cdr3_aa: CASSLDGDRVDYGYTF
v_call: TRBV7-8; clone_size: -; j_call: TRBJ1-5; d_call: -; cdr3_nt: TGTGCCAGCAGTCCCCAGCGGGGAGGTCAGCCCCAGCATTTT; cdr3_aa: CASSPQRGGQPQHF
v_call: TRBV7-3; clone_size: -; j_call: TRBJ1-1; d_call: -; cdr3_nt: TGTGCCAGCAGCCGAGAGGGTTTGAACACTGAAGCTTTCTTT; cdr3_aa: CASSREGLNTEAFF
v_call: TRBV6-5; clone_size: -; j_call: TRBJ1-4; d_call: TRBD1; cdr3_nt: TGTGCCAGCAGATACAGGGGGACTAATGAAAAACTGTTTTTT; cdr3_aa: CASRYRGTNEKLFF
v_call: TRBV19; clone_size: -; j_call: TRBJ2-5; d_call: TRBD1; cdr3_nt: TGTGCCAGTAGTACCCGGGACAGGGGTAAAGAGACCCAATACTTC; cdr3_aa: CASSTRDRGKETQYF
v_call: TRBV2; clone_size: -; j_call: TRBJ2-2; d_call: -; cdr3_nt: TGTGCCAGCAGTGAAAGCTTGCGGATTAGAGACACCGGGGAGCTGTTTTTT; cdr3_aa: CASSESLRIRDTGELFF
v_call: TRBV5-4; clone_size: -; j_call: TRBJ2-7; d_call: TRBD1; cdr3_nt: TGTGCCAGCAGCCCTCGTCTGGACAGGGACGAGCAGTACTTC; cdr3_aa: CASSPRLDRDEQYF
v_call: TRBV11-3; clone_size: -; j_call: TRBJ2-7; d_call: -; cdr3_nt: TGTGCCAGCAGCTCCCTGACCAACCCCTACGAGCAGTACTTC; cdr3_aa: CASSSLTNPYEQYF
v_call: TRBV27; clone_size: -; j_call: TRBJ2-7; d_call: -; cdr3_nt: TGTGCCAGCAGGCGGGGCAACGCCTACGAGCAGTACTTC; cdr3_aa: CASRRGNAYEQYF
v_call: TRBV30; clone_size: few; j_call: TRBJ1-4; d_call: TRBD1; cdr3_nt: TGTGCCTGGCAAACAGGGGGAACAGGTGAAAAACTGTTTTTT; cdr3_aa: CAWQTGGTGEKLFF
v_call: TRBV5-1; clone_size: once; j_call: TRBJ1-1; d_call: -; cdr3_nt: TGCGCCAGCACCCGGGGCAGCCCAAGGAATCCGGTCGAAGCTTTCTTT; cdr3_aa: CASTRGSPRNPVEAFF
v_call: TRBV5-5; clone_size: -; j_call: TRBJ1-6; d_call: -; cdr3_nt: TGTGCCAGCAGCTATGCCACGGTTAAGGGGAGCTCCTATAATTCACCCCTCCACTTT; cdr3_aa: CASSYATVKGSSYNSPLHF
v_call: TRBV28; clone_size: -; j_call: TRBJ2-2; d_call: TRBD2; cdr3_nt: TGTGCCTCAGGTCCCCCGGGACTAAACACCGGGGAGCTGTTTTTT; cdr3_aa: CASGPPGLNTGELFF
v_call: TRBV6-6; clone_size: -; j_call: TRBJ1-2; d_call: TRBD1; cdr3_nt: TGTGCCAGCAGTTACGTTTCTGGGACAGCGAGGAGCTACACCTTC; cdr3_aa: CASSYVSGTARSYTF
v_call: TRBV10-3; clone_size: -; j_call: TRBJ1-1; d_call: -; cdr3_nt: TGTGCCATCAGTGTGACACCTGAGAGCGAGATGAACACTGAAGCTTTCTTT; cdr3_aa: CAISVTPESEMNTEAFF
v_call: TRBV30; clone_size: -; j_call: TRBJ2-5; d_call: TRBD2; cdr3_nt: TGTGCCTGGGATCGCTTCGGGGGGAACCAAGAGACCCAGTACTTC; cdr3_aa: CAWDRFGGNQETQYF
v_call: TRBV5-3; clone_size: -; j_call: TRBJ2-4; d_call: -; cdr3_nt: TGTGCCAGAAGCTGCCACTGGGGCGGGATGGCCAAAAACATTCAGTACTTC; cdr3_aa: CARSCHWGGMAKNIQYF
v_call: TRBV4-2; clone_size: -; j_call: TRBJ1-4; d_call: -; cdr3_nt: TGTGCCAGCAGCCAAGATGGTAAGGCGGCCGGGAATGAAAAACTGTTTTTT; cdr3_aa: CASSQDGKAAGNEKLFF
v_call: TRBV20-1; clone_size: -; j_call: TRBJ1-6; d_call: -; cdr3_nt: TGCAGTGCTAGCGTCGGTTATCTCCTCCACTTT; cdr3_aa: CSASVGYLLHF
v_call: TRBV7-9; clone_size: -; j_call: TRBJ1-1; d_call: -; cdr3_nt: TGTGCCAGCAGCCTCTTCCGGCGGGAGGGAACTGAAGCTTTCTTT; cdr3_aa: CASSLFRREGTEAFF
v_call: TRBV5-8; clone_size: -; j_call: TRBJ2-7; d_call: -; cdr3_nt: TGTGCCAGCAGCTTATCCCGTAGGGAGCAGTACTTC; cdr3_aa: CASSLSRREQYF
v_call: TRBV6-2/TRBV6-3; clone_size: -; j_call: TRBJ2-7; d_call: -; cdr3_nt: TGTGCCAGCAGCCGGTACTCTGTTTCCGAGCAGTACTTC; cdr3_aa: CASSRYSVSEQYF
v_call: TRBV14; clone_size: -; j_call: TRBJ1-6; d_call: -; cdr3_nt: TGTGCCAGCAGCCAAGATCCAGAACCCTATAATTCACCCCTCCACTTT; cdr3_aa: CASSQDPEPYNSPLHF
v_call: TRBV19; clone_size: -; j_call: TRBJ2-2; d_call: TRBD1; cdr3_nt: TGTGCCAGTAGTATAGATTGGGCGACCACAGGGGAACCGAACACCGGGGAGCTGTTTTTT; cdr3_aa: CASSIDWATTGEPNTGELFF